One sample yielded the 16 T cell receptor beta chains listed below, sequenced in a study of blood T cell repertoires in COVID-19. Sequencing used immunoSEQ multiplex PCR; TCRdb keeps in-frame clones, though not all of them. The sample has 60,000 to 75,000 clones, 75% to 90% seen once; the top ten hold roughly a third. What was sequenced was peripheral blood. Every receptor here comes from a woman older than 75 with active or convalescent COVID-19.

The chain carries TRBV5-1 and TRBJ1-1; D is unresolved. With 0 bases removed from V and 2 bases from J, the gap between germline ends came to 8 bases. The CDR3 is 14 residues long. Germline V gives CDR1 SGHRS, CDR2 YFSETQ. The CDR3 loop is CASSLVAENTEAFF. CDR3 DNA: TGCGCCAGCAGCTTGGTTGCAGAAAACACTGAAGCTTTCTTT.

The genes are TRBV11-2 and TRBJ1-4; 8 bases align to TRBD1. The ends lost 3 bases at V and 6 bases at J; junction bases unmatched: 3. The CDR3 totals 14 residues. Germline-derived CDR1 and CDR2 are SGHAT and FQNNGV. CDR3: CASSLSDRDEKLFF. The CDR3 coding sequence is TGTGCCAGCAGCTTGTCGGACAGGGATGAAAAACTGTTTTTT.

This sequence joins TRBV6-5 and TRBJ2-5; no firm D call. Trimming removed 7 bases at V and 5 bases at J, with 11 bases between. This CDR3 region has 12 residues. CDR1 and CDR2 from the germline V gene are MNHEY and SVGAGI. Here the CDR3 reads CASKVNGETQYF. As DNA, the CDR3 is TGTGCCAGCAAAGTAAACGGGGAGACCCAGTACTTC.

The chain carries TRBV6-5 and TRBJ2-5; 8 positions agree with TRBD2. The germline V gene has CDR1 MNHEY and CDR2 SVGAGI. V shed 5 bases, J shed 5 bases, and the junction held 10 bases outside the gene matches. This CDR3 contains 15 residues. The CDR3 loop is CASSPQLAGPETQYF. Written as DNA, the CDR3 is TGTGCCAGCAGTCCGCAGCTAGCGGGCCCGGAGACCCAGTACTTC.

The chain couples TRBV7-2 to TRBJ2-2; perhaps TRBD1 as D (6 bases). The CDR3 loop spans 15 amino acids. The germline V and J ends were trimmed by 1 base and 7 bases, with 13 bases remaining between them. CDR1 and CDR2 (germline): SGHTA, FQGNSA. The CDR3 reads CASSLGPRGFGELFF. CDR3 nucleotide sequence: TGTGCCAGCAGCTTAGGCCCTAGGGGGTTCGGGGAGCTGTTTTTT.

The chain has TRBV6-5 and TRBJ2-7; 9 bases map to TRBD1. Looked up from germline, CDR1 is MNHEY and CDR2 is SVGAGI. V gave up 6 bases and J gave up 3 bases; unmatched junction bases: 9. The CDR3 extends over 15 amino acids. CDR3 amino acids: CASRLSRDRDYEQYF. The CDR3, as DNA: TGTGCCAGCAGGCTTTCGAGGGACAGGGACTACGAGCAGTACTTC.

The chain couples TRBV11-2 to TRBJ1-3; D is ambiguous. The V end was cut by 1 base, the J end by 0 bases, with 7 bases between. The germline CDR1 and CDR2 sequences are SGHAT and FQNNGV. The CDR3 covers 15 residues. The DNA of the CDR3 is TGTGCCAGCAGCTTAGGAGTGATCTCTGGAAACACCATATATTTT. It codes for CASSLGVISGNTIYF.

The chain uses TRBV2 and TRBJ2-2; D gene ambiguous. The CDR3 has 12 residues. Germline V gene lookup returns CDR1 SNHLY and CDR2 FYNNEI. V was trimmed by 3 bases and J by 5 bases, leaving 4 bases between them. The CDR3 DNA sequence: TGTGCCAGCAGTGATGAGACCGGGGAGCTGTTTTTT. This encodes CASSDETGELFF.

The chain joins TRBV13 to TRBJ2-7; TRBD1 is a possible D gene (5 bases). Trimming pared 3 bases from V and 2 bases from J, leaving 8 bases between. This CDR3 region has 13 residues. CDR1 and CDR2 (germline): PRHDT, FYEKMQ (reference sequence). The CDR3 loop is CASSFDSTYEQYF. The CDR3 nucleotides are TGTGCCAGCAGCTTTGACAGCACCTACGAGCAGTACTTC.

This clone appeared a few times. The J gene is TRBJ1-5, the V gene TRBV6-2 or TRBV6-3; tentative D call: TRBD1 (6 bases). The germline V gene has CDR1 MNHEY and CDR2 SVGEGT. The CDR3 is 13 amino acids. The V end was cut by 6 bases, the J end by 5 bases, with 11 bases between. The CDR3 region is CASSKDSDQPQHF. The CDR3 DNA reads TGTGCCAGCAGCAAGGACAGCGATCAGCCCCAGCATTTT.

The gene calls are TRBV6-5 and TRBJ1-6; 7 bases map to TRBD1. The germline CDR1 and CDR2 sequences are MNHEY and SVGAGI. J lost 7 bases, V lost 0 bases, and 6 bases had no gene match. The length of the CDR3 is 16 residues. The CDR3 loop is CASSYSGQMANSPLHF. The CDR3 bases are TGTGCCAGCAGTTACTCGGGACAGATGGCAAATTCACCCCTCCACTTT.

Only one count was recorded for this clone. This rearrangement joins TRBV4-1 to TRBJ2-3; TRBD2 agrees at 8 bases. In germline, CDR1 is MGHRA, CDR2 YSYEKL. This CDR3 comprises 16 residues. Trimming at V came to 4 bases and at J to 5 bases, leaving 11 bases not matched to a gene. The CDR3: CASSPRWGLDIDTQYF. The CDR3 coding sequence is TGCGCCAGCAGCCCACGGTGGGGACTAGATATAGATACGCAGTATTTT.

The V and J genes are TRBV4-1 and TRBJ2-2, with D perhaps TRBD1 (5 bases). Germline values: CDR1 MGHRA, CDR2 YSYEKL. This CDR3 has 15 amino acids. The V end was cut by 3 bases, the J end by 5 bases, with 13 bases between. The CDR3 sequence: CASSHWMQGTGELFF. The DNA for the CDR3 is TGCGCCAGCAGCCATTGGATGCAGGGAACCGGGGAGCTGTTTTTT.

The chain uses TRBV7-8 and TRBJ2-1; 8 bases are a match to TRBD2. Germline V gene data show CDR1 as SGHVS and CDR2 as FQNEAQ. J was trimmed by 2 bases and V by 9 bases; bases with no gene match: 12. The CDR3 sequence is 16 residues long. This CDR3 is CARTRTSLFTYNEQFF. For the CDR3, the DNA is TGTGCCAGGACCCGGACTAGCCTTTTTACCTACAATGAGCAGTTCTTC.

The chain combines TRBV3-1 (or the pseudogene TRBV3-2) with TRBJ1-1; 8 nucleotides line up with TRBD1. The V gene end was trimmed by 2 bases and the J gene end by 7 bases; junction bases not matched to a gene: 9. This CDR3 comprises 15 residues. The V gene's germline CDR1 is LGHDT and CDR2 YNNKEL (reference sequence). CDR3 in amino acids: CASSQNPQGAFEAFF. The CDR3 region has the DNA TGTGCCAGCAGCCAAAACCCCCAGGGGGCATTTGAAGCTTTCTTT.

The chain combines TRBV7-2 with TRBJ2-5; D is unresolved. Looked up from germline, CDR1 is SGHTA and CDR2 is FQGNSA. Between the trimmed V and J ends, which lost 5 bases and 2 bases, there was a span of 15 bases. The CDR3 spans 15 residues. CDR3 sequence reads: CASSVRRQMQETQYF. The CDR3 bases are TGTGCCAGCAGCGTCCGCAGACAAATGCAAGAGACCCAGTACTTC.